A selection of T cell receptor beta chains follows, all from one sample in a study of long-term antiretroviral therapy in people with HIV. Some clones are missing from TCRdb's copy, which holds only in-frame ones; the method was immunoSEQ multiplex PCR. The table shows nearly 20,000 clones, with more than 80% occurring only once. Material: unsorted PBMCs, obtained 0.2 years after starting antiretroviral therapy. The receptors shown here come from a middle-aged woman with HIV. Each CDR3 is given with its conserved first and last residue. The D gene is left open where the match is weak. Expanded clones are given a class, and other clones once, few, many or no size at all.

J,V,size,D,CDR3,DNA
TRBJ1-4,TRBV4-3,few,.,CASSQGQNRFNEKLFF,TGCGCCAGCAGCCAAGGACAGAACAGGTTTAATGAAAAACTGTTTTTT
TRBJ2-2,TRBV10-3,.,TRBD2,CAISLGTSGSGELFF,TGTGCCATCAGTCTCGGGACTAGCGGGTCCGGGGAGCTGTTTTTT
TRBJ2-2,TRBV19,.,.,CASSIGTTGELFF,TGTGCCAGTAGTATCGGCACCACCGGGGAGCTGTTTTTT
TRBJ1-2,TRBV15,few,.,CATSRDDSFYGYTF,TGTGCCACCAGCAGAGATGACAGCTTCTATGGCTACACCTTC
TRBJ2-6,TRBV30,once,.,CAWTVGAGANVLTF,TGTGCCTGGACCGTAGGCGCTGGGGCCAACGTCCTGACTTTC
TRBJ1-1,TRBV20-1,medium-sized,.,CSAPGDTEAFF,TGCAGTGCACCAGGGGACACTGAAGCTTTCTTT
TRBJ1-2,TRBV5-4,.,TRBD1,CASSLAPDRGNYGYTF,TGTGCCAGCAGCTTGGCCCCCGACAGGGGAAACTATGGCTACACCTTC
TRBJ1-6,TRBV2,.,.,CASSSRGDNSPLHF,TGTGCCAGCAGCAGCCGGGGAGATAATTCACCCCTCCACTTT
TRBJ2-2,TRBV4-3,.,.,CASSQDGRVGELFF,TGCGCCAGCAGCCAAGACGGCAGGGTCGGGGAGCTGTTTTTT
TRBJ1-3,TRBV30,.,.,CASLTAGNTIYF,TGTGCCTCCCTCACCGCTGGAAACACCATATATTTT
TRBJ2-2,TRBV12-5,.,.,CASVNTGTVSTGELFF,TGTGCTAGTGTTAACACCGGGACTGTCAGCACCGGGGAGCTGTTTTTT
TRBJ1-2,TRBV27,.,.,CASSPGQSYGYTF,TGTGCCAGCAGTCCCGGACAGAGCTATGGCTACACCTTC
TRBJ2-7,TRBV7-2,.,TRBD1,CASSPAAGGENYEQYF,TGTGCCAGCAGCCCCGCGGCAGGGGGCGAAAACTACGAGCAGTACTTC
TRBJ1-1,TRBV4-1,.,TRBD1,CASSQEGQPNTEAFF,TGCGCCAGCAGCCAAGAGGGACAGCCGAACACTGAAGCTTTCTTT
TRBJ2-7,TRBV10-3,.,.,CATTGDSYEQYF,TGTGCCACTACAGGAGATTCCTACGAGCAGTACTTC
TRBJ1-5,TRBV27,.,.,CASSSYSNQPQHF,TGTGCCAGCAGCTCCTATAGCAATCAGCCCCAGCATTTT
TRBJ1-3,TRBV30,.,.,CAWQTGNGNTIYF,TGTGCCTGGCAGACAGGCAATGGAAACACCATATATTTT
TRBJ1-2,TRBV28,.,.,CASSLFGPQFTTNYGYTF,TGTGCCAGCAGTTTATTTGGCCCTCAGTTCACAACTAACTATGGCTACACCTTC
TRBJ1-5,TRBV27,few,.,CASSLWGANQPQHF,TGTGCCAGCAGTTTATGGGGGGCAAATCAGCCCCAGCATTTT
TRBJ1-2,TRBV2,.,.,CASKSVRANYGYTF,TGTGCCAGCAAGTCTGTAAGAGCTAACTATGGCTACACCTTC
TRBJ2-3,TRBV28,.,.,CASSRLISTDTQYF,TGTGCCAGCAGTCGTCTAATAAGCACAGATACGCAGTATTTT
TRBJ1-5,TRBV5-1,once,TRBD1,CASSPGTGVRQPQHF,TGCGCCAGCAGCCCTGGGACAGGGGTACGTCAGCCCCAGCATTTT
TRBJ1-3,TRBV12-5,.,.,CASAWGDSGNTIYF,TGTGCTAGTGCCTGGGGGGACTCTGGAAACACCATATATTTT
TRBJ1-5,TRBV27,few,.,CASRPGQNQPQHF,TGTGCCAGCAGACCAGGACAGAATCAGCCCCAGCATTTT
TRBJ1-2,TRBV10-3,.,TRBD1,CAISEDREYGYTF,TGTGCCATCAGTGAGGACAGGGAATATGGCTACACCTTC
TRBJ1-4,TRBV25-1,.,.,CASSVQFGEKLFF,TGTGCCAGCAGTGTTCAGTTTGGGGAAAAACTGTTTTTT
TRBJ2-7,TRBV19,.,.,CASSIIGGSYEQYF,TGTGCCAGTAGTATAATAGGTGGGTCCTACGAGCAGTACTTC
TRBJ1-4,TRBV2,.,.,CASSDVDANEKLFF,TGTGCCAGCAGTGACGTAGATGCGAATGAAAAACTGTTTTTT
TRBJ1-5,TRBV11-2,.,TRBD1,CASSRDRDQPQHF,TGTGCCAGCAGCAGAGACAGGGATCAGCCCCAGCATTTT
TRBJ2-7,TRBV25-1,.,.,CASSEIYEQYF,TGTGCCAGCAGTGAAATCTACGAGCAGTACTTC
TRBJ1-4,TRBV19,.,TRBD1,CASSPWTGALGKLFF,TGTGCCAGTAGTCCTTGGACAGGGGCCCTTGGGAAACTGTTTTTT
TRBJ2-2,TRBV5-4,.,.,CASSDRNRRTATGELFF,TGTGCCAGCAGCGACCGCAATCGGCGGACAGCCACCGGGGAGCTGTTTTTT